One sample yielded the 30 T cell receptor beta chains listed below, sequenced in a study of cytomegalovirus exposure and HLA in healthy donors. PCR used 60 Vbeta primers and 13 Jbeta primers. Here immunoSEQ multiplex PCR was the method, and the copy in TCRdb shows in-frame clones only, minus some. Of 100,000 to 150,000 clones listed, approximately 80% are singletons. The specimen was PBMCs. These receptors were obtained from a male donor in good health and CMV-seropositive.

The chain carries TRBV15 and TRBJ2-2; the D gene is possibly TRBD1 (6 bases). Between the trimmed V and J ends, which lost 1 base and 9 bases, there was a span of 12 bases. The CDR3 has 14 residues. CDR1 is LNHNV and CDR2 is YYDKDF in the germline V gene (reference sequence). The CDR3 DNA is TGTGCCACCAGCAGAGGACAGGCCCCCCGGGAGCTGTTTTTT. It codes for CATSRGQAPRELFF. The variable domain in full, completed from reference TRBV15 and TRBJ2-2, reads DAMVIQNPRYQVTQFGKPVTLSCSQTLNHNVMYWYQQKSSQAPKLLFHYYDKDFNNEADTPDNFQSRRPNTSFCFLDIRSPGLGDTAMYLCATSRGQAPRELFFGEGSRLTVL.

The chain employs TRBV19 and TRBJ1-5; D ambiguous. This CDR3 spans 14 amino acids. Between the trimmed V and J ends, which lost 6 bases and 6 bases, there was a span of 15 bases. The germline gives CDR1 LNHDA, CDR2 SQIVND (reference sequence). CDR3 protein: CASSHDTIGQPQHF. The CDR3 DNA sequence: TGTGCCAGTAGCCACGACACGATAGGTCAGCCCCAGCATTTT.

This clone was seen just once. V usage is TRBV15 and J usage is TRBJ2-3; D is perhaps TRBD2 (6 bases). The ends were cut back, 1 base at V and 2 bases at J, with 10 bases in the middle. CDR3 size: 15 residues. Germline V gene sequence: CDR1 LNHNV, CDR2 YYDKDF (reference sequence). The CDR3 nucleotides read TGTGCCACCAGCAGAGGCGGGACTCCCACAGATACGCAGTATTTT. Its protein is CATSRGGTPTDTQYF. Variable domain in full (rest from reference TRBV15 and TRBJ2-3): DAMVIQNPRYQVTQFGKPVTLSCSQTLNHNVMYWYQQKSSQAPKLLFHYYDKDFNNEADTPDNFQSRRPNTSFCFLDIRSPGLGDTAMYLCATSRGGTPTDTQYFGPGTRLTVL.

This clone was counted between two and nine times. J is TRBJ1-1 and V is TRBV2; maybe TRBD1 (6 bases). Trimming removed 7 bases from V and 0 bases from J, with 15 bases in between. Germline V gene data show CDR1 as SNHLY and CDR2 as FYNNEI. This CDR3 spans 15 amino acids. The chain's CDR3 is CASTRGGGVNTEAFF. As DNA, the CDR3 is TGTGCCAGCACCCGAGGGGGAGGGGTGAACACTGAAGCTTTCTTT.

V usage is TRBV6-1 and J usage is TRBJ2-5; 11 bases line up with TRBD2. The CDR3 covers 19 residues. V shed 4 bases and J 4 bases; nucleotides not matched to a gene: 17. Germline assignment: CDR1 MNHNS and CDR2 SASEGT. CDR3 residues: CASSALAGGRRFQGETQYF. CDR3 nucleotides: TGTGCCAGCAGTGCCCTAGCGGGGGGCCGGCGGTTCCAGGGAGAGACCCAGTACTTC.

A note on this clone: At one boundary the junction diverges from the germline segment, which might be a read error. The chain is built from TRBV10-3 and TRBJ2-6, with 7 bases matching TRBD1. The CDR3 consists of 15 residues. CDR1 is ENHRY and CDR2 is SYGVKD in the germline V gene. The CDR3 spells CAIREGGSGANGLTF. CDR3 sequence (DNA): TGTGCCATCAGAGAAGGGGGCTCTGGGGCCAACGGCCTGACTTTC.

The sample holds a few counts of this clone. The chain carries TRBV25-1 and TRBJ2-1, with D perhaps matching TRBD2 (6 bases). Germline V gene lookup returns CDR1 MGHDK and CDR2 SYGVNS. V lost 8 bases and J 2 bases, leaving 16 bases between the germline ends. There are 15 residues in the CDR3. The CDR3 DNA reads TGTGCCAGCGCTCCGGGACTCCTAACCTACAATGAGCAGTTCTTC. Amino acids: CASAPGLLTYNEQFF.

V usage is TRBV28 and J usage is TRBJ2-3; 9 bases are shared with TRBD1. V was clipped by 3 bases and J by 1 base; unmatched bases: 5. The CDR3 is made up of 16 amino acids. Germline-derived CDR1 and CDR2 are MDHEN and SYDVKM. CDR3 protein: CASSLIWTGGTDTQYF. The CDR3 bases are TGTGCCAGCAGTTTGATCTGGACAGGGGGCACAGATACGCAGTATTTT.

The sample holds one count of this clone. CDR3 region: CASSLEQGTEAFF. As DNA, the CDR3 is TGTGCCAGCAGCTTAGAACAGGGAACTGAAGCTTTCTTT. The chain has TRBV7-2 and TRBJ1-1, with D possibly TRBD1 on 6 matching bases. The CDR3 is 13 residues long. Trimming stripped 1 base from V and 5 bases from J, with 8 bases between. From germline, CDR1 is SGHTA and CDR2 FQGNSA.

The chain carries TRBV7-6 and TRBJ2-5; possible D gene TRBD1, 6 bases. The V and J ends lost 1 base and 1 base respectively, with 10 bases between them. Germline V CDR1 and CDR2: SGHVS, FNYEAQ. CDR3 size: 15 residues. The CDR3 is CASSLGSRGQETQYF. CDR3 coding DNA: TGTGCCAGCAGCTTAGGTAGCAGGGGCCAAGAGACCCAGTACTTC. The whole variable domain, filled in from reference TRBV7-6 and TRBJ2-5, reads GAGVSQSPRYKVTKRGQDVALRCDPISGHVSLYWYRQALGQGPEFLTYFNYEAQQDKSGLPNDRFSAERPEGSISTLTIQRTEQRDSAMYRCASSLGSRGQETQYFGPGTRLLVL.

The chain uses TRBV9 and TRBJ1-1, with a tentative D call TRBD1 (6 bases). The length of the CDR3 is 15 residues. The V and J ends lost 4 bases and 7 bases respectively, with 20 bases between them. CDR1 is SGDLS and CDR2 is YYNGEE in the germline V gene. The CDR3 sequence is CASSPLGQNDREAFF. DNA of the CDR3: TGTGCCAGCAGCCCCCTCGGACAGAACGACCGTGAAGCTTTCTTT.

The chain joins TRBV6-5 to TRBJ2-7; 7 bases match TRBD1. After removal of 6 bases from V and 7 bases from J, the junction contained 3 bases not matched to a gene. CDR1 is MNHEY and CDR2 is SVGAGI in the germline V gene. CDR3 length equals 11 residues. The CDR3 is CASRETGEQYF. The CDR3 region has the DNA TGTGCCAGCAGGGAGACAGGGGAGCAGTACTTC.

The V call is TRBV19, the J call TRBJ1-5; D perhaps matches TRBD1 (5 bases). Germline values: CDR1 LNHDA, CDR2 SQIVND (reference sequence). The CDR3 loop spans 14 amino acids. V was cut by 3 bases and J by 12 bases, with 18 bases left in between. CDR3 loop: CASSISRAKQVQHF. The CDR3 DNA reads TGTGCCAGTAGTATCTCCAGGGCAAAGCAGGTCCAGCATTTT.

The chain employs TRBV7-2 and TRBJ2-7, with D maybe TRBD2 (6 bases). This CDR3 is 15 amino acids long. CDR1 and CDR2 from the germline V gene are SGHTA and FQGNSA. V was clipped by 2 bases and J by 6 bases, with 17 bases between them. CDR3 loop: CASSLLLGGVGEQYF. The CDR3 nucleotides read TGTGCCAGCAGCTTACTTCTGGGAGGAGTGGGCGAGCAGTACTTC.

The V call is TRBV7-2, the J call TRBJ2-3; TRBD1 is a possible D gene (5 bases). CDR1 is SGHTA, CDR2 FQGNSA, per germline. This CDR3 is built from 17 residues. V was clipped by 1 base and J by 0 bases, with 14 bases between them. In DNA form, the CDR3 reads TGTGCCAGCAGCTTAGTTCCAGCAGGGTCTAGCACAGATACGCAGTATTTT. Translating it yields CASSLVPAGSSTDTQYF.

The V call is TRBV28, the J call TRBJ1-3; 7 bases align to TRBD1. With V trimmed by 5 bases and J by 10 bases, 11 bases remained unmatched. The CDR3 spans 14 residues. Germline V gene data show CDR1 as MDHEN and CDR2 as SYDVKM. The CDR3 loop is CASSPLRQGSTIYF. In DNA, the CDR3 is TGTGCCAGCAGTCCGCTCCGACAGGGTTCGACCATATATTTT.

The table lists this clone with a count of one. The chain carries TRBV7-2 and TRBJ2-2, with 7 bases that match TRBD2. Germline CDR1 and CDR2: SGHTA and FQGNSA. The length of the CDR3 is 18 residues. The V segment lost 1 base and the J segment 3 bases; nucleotides outside the gene matches: 11. The CDR3 DNA reads as TGTGCCAGCAGCTTAGGAGCTTCCGGGACTATGTACACCGGGGAGCTGTTTTTT. This encodes CASSLGASGTMYTGELFF.

V is TRBV19 and J is TRBJ1-5, with D possibly TRBD1 on 5 matching bases. Trimming stripped 7 bases from V and 11 bases from J, with 30 bases between. CDR3 length: 17 residues. Germline loops: CDR1 LNHDA, CDR2 SQIVND (reference sequence). The DNA for the CDR3 is TGTGCCAGTACGGACTGGGCCGGCGGCGGGACGATAGTTACCCAGCATTTT. It specifies CASTDWAGGGTIVTQHF.

J is TRBJ2-5 and V is TRBV28; 8 positions match TRBD1. The end of the DNA is better explained by TRBJ2-7, so the J call may be wrong. The CDR3 has 15 residues. Germline assignment: CDR1 MDHEN and CDR2 SYDVKM. The CDR3 loop is CASTDMDRDSYEQYF. CDR3 in DNA: TGTGCCAGCACCGATATGGACAGGGACTCCTACGAGCAGTACTTC.

The DNA for the CDR3 is TGTGCCAGTAGTATTGACAGGCTAGGGAACACTGAAGCTTTCTTT. Translated: CASSIDRLGNTEAFF. The rearrangement links TRBV19 to TRBJ1-1, with D possibly matching TRBD1 (6 bases). V gave up 3 bases and J gave up 1 base, with 12 bases separating them. Per germline, CDR1 LNHDA and CDR2 SQIVND (reference sequence). The CDR3 covers 15 residues.

V usage is TRBV27 and J usage is TRBJ1-1; 7 nucleotides line up with TRBD1. This CDR3 is 13 amino acids long. CDR1 and CDR2 from the germline V gene are MNHEY and SMNVEV (reference sequence). J gave up 4 bases and V 2 bases, and 1 base lay outside the gene matches. The CDR3 nucleotides are TGTGCCAGCAGTTTACAGGGGGGCACTGAAGCTTTCTTT. It encodes CASSLQGGTEAFF.

The chain links TRBV7-3 to TRBJ2-1; 12 nucleotides match TRBD2. The germline gives CDR1 SGHTA, CDR2 FQGTGA. Unmatched junction bases numbered 2, after V lost 0 bases and J lost 8 bases. The CDR3 covers 15 residues. The CDR3 DNA reads TGTGCCAGCAGCTTAACGACTAGCGGGAGCCATGAGCAGTTCTTC. Its protein is CASSLTTSGSHEQFF.

The rearrangement uses TRBV19 and TRBJ1-1, with 12 nucleotides matching TRBD1. With 6 bases clipped from V and 5 bases from J, the junction kept 16 bases outside the gene matches. Germline CDR1 LNHDA, CDR2 SQIVND (reference sequence). The CDR3 is made up of 18 amino acids. CDR3 sequence: CASSTSGTGGGRGTEAFF. CDR3 sequence (DNA): TGTGCCAGTAGCACTTCCGGGACAGGGGGCGGAAGGGGGACTGAAGCTTTCTTT. The full variable domain, rest sourced from reference TRBV19 and TRBJ1-1, is DGGITQSPKYLFRKEGQNVTLSCEQNLNHDAMYWYRQDPGQGLRLIYYSQIVNDFQKGDIAEGYSVSREKKESFPLTVTSAQKNPTAFYLCASSTSGTGGGRGTEAFFGQGTRLTVV.

The chain employs TRBV6-5 and TRBJ2-7, with no clear D. This CDR3 is 14 amino acids long. Trimming removed 2 bases at V and 1 base at J, with 9 bases between. CDR1 is MNHEY and CDR2 is SVGAGI in the germline V gene. CDR3: CASSYDGGSYEQYF. DNA of the CDR3: TGTGCCAGCAGTTACGACGGCGGTTCCTACGAGCAGTACTTC.

The chain carries TRBV25-1 and TRBJ1-2, with 10 bases aligning to TRBD1. In germline, CDR1 is MGHDK, CDR2 SYGVNS. V lost 1 base, J lost 4 bases, and 9 bases stayed unmatched. The CDR3 has 17 residues. For the CDR3, the DNA is TGTGCCAGCAGTGAATCGGGACAGGGGATTAAGTTCTATGGCTACACCTTC. The encoded protein is CASSESGQGIKFYGYTF.

This clone appeared a single time. This chain uses TRBV5-1 with TRBJ2-7; tentatively, D is TRBD1 (6 bases). Germline V gives CDR1 SGHRS, CDR2 YFSETQ. V lost 1 base and J lost 6, with 14 bases in between. The CDR3 covers 14 residues. The CDR3 spells CASSLFRGPGEQYF. Here the CDR3 DNA reads TGCGCCAGCAGCTTGTTCAGGGGTCCGGGCGAGCAGTACTTC.

This chain links TRBV5-1 with TRBJ1-4; a weak D match, TRBD1 (6 bases). The CDR3 sequence is 15 residues long. Germline CDR1 is SGHRS and CDR2 is YFSETQ. Trimming cost V 1 base and J 5 bases, with 12 bases left between them. CDR3 sequence (DNA): TGCGCCAGCAGCTTGAAGGGGGGGGTGAATGAAAAACTGTTTTTT. Encoded protein: CASSLKGGVNEKLFF.

About this clone: Other nucleotide sequences in the sample specify the same CDR3. This chain links TRBV4-3 with TRBJ1-1; no clear D. The V and J ends lost 0 bases and 1 base respectively, with 15 bases between them. Germline values: CDR1 LGHNA, CDR2 YSLEER. The CDR3 has 17 amino acids. In nucleotides, the CDR3 is TGCGCCAGCAGCCAAGAAGAGTGGGCAGGAACGAACACTGAAGCTTTCTTT. Encoded protein: CASSQEEWAGTNTEAFF.

The gene calls are TRBV28 and TRBJ2-2; 8 bases map to TRBD1. V was pared by 7 bases and J by 8 bases, with 6 bases of the junction left unmatched. This CDR3 contains 13 residues. Germline-derived CDR1 and CDR2 are MDHEN and SYDVKM. The CDR3 bases are TGTGCCAGCACCGCCAGGGGGCGTGGGGAGCTGTTTTTT. It encodes CASTARGRGELFF. Combining the CDR3 with reference TRBV28 and TRBJ2-2 gives the whole variable domain DVKVTQSSRYLVKRTGEKVFLECVQDMDHENMFWYRQDPGLGLRLIYFSYDVKMKEKGDIPEGYSVSREKKERFSLILESASTNQTSMYLCASTARGRGELFFGEGSRLTVL.

The rearrangement joins TRBV15 to TRBJ2-5; no clear D gene. Trimming took off 4 bases at V and 5 bases at J, with 8 bases between the two ends. Germline CDR1 LNHNV, CDR2 YYDKDF (reference sequence). This CDR3 spans 12 amino acids. CDR3 sequence: CATSNGWETQYF. The CDR3 nucleotides read TGTGCCACCAGCAACGGGTGGGAGACCCAGTACTTC.